The present T cell receptor beta chain was sequenced within a study of blood T cell dynamics during melanoma immunotherapy. Described time point: pre-treatment baseline. The protocol was immunoSEQ multiplex PCR, while the TCRdb copy is restricted to in-frame clones and leaves out a portion. The sample contains 1,800 or so clones, roughly 80% of which appear only once. This TCR derives from a human donor with melanoma. The sequenced sample was blood, obtained from a patient treated with checkpoint blockade.

The CDR3 DNA sequence: TGTGCCAGCAGCGTTTGGGGGGGGAGCGAGCAGTACTTC. It translates to CASSVWGGSEQYF. This chain connects TRBV6-1 to TRBJ2-7; 7 nucleotides match TRBD2. CDR1 is MNHNS, CDR2 SASEGT, per germline. V shed 6 bases, J shed 6 bases, and the junction held 8 bases outside the gene matches. CDR3 size: 13 residues.